The sequence of this T cell receptor beta chain was determined in a study of response to subunit inactivated influenza vaccine. This clonotype was seen a few times. Each CDR3 protein gets one entry after TCRdb re-called the RT-PCR reads with MiXCR. The sample has some 550,000 distinct CDR3 sequences, under 25% seen once. V trimming: 3 bases; J trimming: 4 bases; junction bases outside the gene matches: 12. Germline values: CDR1 SGHTA, CDR2 FQGNSA. The CDR3 sequence is 17 residues long. This same sample was also taken into another study, of T cells expressing NK-cell markers. That work contributes: A 5'RACE template switching approach incorporating UMIs was used to make TCR beta cDNA. The authors restricted sorting to alpha-beta TCR T cells with an anti-gamma-delta TCR antibody in several experiments.

This material consisted of CD4+ T cells sorted from PBMCs, taken approximately 13 days after vaccination. The gene calls are TRBV7-2 and TRBJ2-1; 7 positions match TRBD2. The receptor's source is a man in his fifties or sixties who received an inactivated influenza vaccine. CDR3 coding DNA: TGTGCCAGCAGCTTTTTAAGCGGGACTACAGGATACAATGAGCAGTTCTTC. It is translated as CASSFLSGTTGYNEQFF.